Below, 6 T cell receptor beta chains from the same sample are listed, as sequenced in a study of T cell changes during pregnancy in multiple sclerosis. Sequencing used immunoSEQ multiplex PCR; TCRdb keeps in-frame clones, though not all of them. Here the sample spans about 48,000 clones, about 94% being singletons. Sequences were derived from CD4+ T cells from peripheral blood mononuclear cells, sampled in the first trimester of pregnancy. These receptor sequences come from a female donor with multiple sclerosis, enrolled in a pregnancy study.

The CDR3 region has the DNA TGTGCCAGTAGTATTCCGGGGGGGAACACCGGGGAGCTGTTTTTT. Encoded protein: CASSIPGGNTGELFF. The gene calls are TRBV19 and TRBJ2-2, with 7 bases aligning to TRBD2. Per the germline V gene, CDR1 is LNHDA and CDR2 is SQIVND (reference sequence). V dropped 3 bases and J dropped 1; count of bases not matched to a gene: 2. The CDR3 runs to 15 residues.

The CDR3 nucleotides are TGTGCCAGCAGCTGGGGACCGGGGGGTATAGGAGAGACCCAGTACTTC. This translates into CASSWGPGGIGETQYF. The chain couples TRBV5-6 to TRBJ2-5, with 7 bases that match TRBD2. The CDR3 runs to 16 residues. Germline loops: CDR1 SGHDT, CDR2 YYEEEE. J gave up 4 bases and V 3 bases, and 12 bases lay outside the gene matches.

The CDR3 spells CASSPRLALQETQYF. The CDR3 DNA sequence: TGTGCCAGCAGCCCAAGACTAGCCCTACAAGAGACCCAGTACTTC. V is TRBV7-9 and J is TRBJ2-5; TRBD2 matches 7 bases. The trim removed 5 bases at V and 2 bases at J, leaving 8 bases unmatched. CDR1 is SEHNR, CDR2 FQNEAQ, per germline (reference sequence). The CDR3 is 15 residues long.

The chain has TRBV7-2 and TRBJ1-1; TRBD1 might be the D (5 bases). The CDR3 totals 12 residues. Germline V lookup: CDR1 SGHTA, CDR2 FQGNSA. The germline V and J ends were trimmed by 5 bases and 11 bases, with 15 bases remaining between them. The CDR3 coding sequence is TGTGCCAGCAGCCCTACGCAGGGCGGCGCTTTCTTT. Translation: CASSPTQGGAFF.

V and J are TRBV6-1 and TRBJ1-3, with 9 bases matching TRBD1. There are 16 residues in the CDR3. The V gene's germline CDR1 is MNHNS and CDR2 SASEGT. The J segment lost 4 bases and the V segment lost 3 bases, leaving 7 bases of the junction unmatched. For the CDR3, the DNA is TGTGCCAGCAGTGATAGTTTGGACAGGGGCGGAAACACCATATATTTT. Encoded protein: CASSDSLDRGGNTIYF.

The chain recombines TRBV30 with TRBJ1-1; TRBD1 agrees at 8 bases. Germline CDR1 is GTSNPN and CDR2 is SVGIG (reference sequence). The junction had 0 bases not matched to a gene; V was cut back by 5 bases and J by 1 base. The length of the CDR3 is 12 residues. The CDR3 loop reads CAWGQGNTEAFF. For the CDR3, the DNA is TGTGCCTGGGGACAGGGGAACACTGAAGCTTTCTTT.